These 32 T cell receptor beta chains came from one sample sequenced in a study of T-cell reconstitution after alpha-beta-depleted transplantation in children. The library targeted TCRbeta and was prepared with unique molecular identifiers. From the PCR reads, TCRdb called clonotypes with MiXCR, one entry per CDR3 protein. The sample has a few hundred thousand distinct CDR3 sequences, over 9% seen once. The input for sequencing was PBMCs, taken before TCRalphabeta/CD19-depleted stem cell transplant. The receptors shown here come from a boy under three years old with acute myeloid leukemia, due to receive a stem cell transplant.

CDR3 DNA: TGTGCCAGCAGCGTTGGGGTCACAGATACGCAGTATTTT. Its protein is CASSVGVTDTQYF. V usage is TRBV7-9 and J usage is TRBJ2-3; D is uncertain. V dropped 5 bases and J dropped 2 bases, with 8 bases sitting between them. Germline V gives CDR1 SEHNR, CDR2 FQNEAQ (reference sequence). CDR3 length: 13 amino acids.

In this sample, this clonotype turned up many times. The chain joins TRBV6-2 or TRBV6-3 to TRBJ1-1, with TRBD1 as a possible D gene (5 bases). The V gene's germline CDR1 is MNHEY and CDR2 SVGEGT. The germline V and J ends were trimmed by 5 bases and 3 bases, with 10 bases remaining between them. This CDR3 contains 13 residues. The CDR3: CASSAPGYTEAFF. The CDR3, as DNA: TGTGCCAGCAGTGCGCCAGGGTACACTGAAGCTTTCTTT.

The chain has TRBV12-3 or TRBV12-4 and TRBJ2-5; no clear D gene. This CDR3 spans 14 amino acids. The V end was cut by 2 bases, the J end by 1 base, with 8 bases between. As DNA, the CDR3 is TGTGCCAGCAGTTTATTGGTGACCCAAGAGACCCAGTACTTC. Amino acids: CASSLLVTQETQYF.

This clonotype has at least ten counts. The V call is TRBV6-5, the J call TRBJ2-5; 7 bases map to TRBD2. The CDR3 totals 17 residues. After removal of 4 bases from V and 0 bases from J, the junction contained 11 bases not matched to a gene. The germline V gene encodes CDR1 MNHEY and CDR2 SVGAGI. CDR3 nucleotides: TGTGCCAGCAGTTCCCCTGACTGGGCGGGGGACCAAGAGACCCAGTACTTC. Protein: CASSSPDWAGDQETQYF.

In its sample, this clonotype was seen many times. CDR3 sequence reads: CASSPRGGVTDTQYF. DNA for the CDR3: TGTGCCAGCAGCCCGAGGGGCGGGGTCACAGATACGCAGTATTTT. This sequence joins TRBV7-8 and TRBJ2-3; weak D call: TRBD2 (6 bases). CDR1 SGHVS and CDR2 FQNEAQ come from the germline V gene. The V and J ends lost 5 bases and 2 bases respectively, with 14 bases between them. The CDR3 is 15 residues long.

The CDR3 loop is CSARGDSTYEQYF. CDR3 in DNA: TGCAGTGCTAGAGGAGATAGCACCTACGAGCAGTACTTC. The rearrangement uses TRBV20-1 and TRBJ2-7, with unresolved D. Germline CDR1 DFQATT, CDR2 SNEGSKA (reference sequence). The V end lost 1 base, the J end lost 2 bases, and 9 bases lay between the germline ends. The CDR3 is made up of 13 amino acids.

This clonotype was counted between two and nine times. The CDR3 sequence: CASSLRQGLGTGELFF. Written as DNA, the CDR3 is TGCGCCAGCAGCTTAAGACAGGGCTTAGGCACCGGGGAGCTGTTTTTT. The J gene is TRBJ2-2, the V gene TRBV5-1; 7 positions match TRBD1. This CDR3 comprises 16 residues. Trimming at V came to 2 bases and at J to 4 bases, leaving 8 bases not matched to a gene. Germline values: CDR1 SGHRS, CDR2 YFSETQ.

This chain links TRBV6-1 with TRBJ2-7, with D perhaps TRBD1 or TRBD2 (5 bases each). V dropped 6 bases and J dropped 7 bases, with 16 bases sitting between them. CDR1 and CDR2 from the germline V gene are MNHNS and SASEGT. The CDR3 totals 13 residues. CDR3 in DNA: TGTGCCAGCAGCCTCAACGAGGGGTGGGAGCAGTACTTC. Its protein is CASSLNEGWEQYF.

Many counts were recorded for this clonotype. CDR3 residues: CASSLSYRGETQYF. CDR3 DNA sequence: TGTGCCAGCAGTCTGAGTTACAGGGGAGAGACCCAGTACTTC. The genes are TRBV12-3 or TRBV12-4 and TRBJ2-5, with 7 bases aligning to TRBD1. The CDR3 contains 14 residues. V shed 5 bases and J 4 bases; nucleotides not matched to a gene: 7.

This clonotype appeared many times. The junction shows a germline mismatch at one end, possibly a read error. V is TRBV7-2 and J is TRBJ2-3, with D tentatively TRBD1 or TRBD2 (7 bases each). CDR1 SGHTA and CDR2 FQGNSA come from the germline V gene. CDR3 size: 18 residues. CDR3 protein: CASSLAWSGGGSTDTHYF. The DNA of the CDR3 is TGTGCCAGCAGCTTAGCGTGGTCAGGGGGAGGGAGCACAGATACGCATTATTTT.

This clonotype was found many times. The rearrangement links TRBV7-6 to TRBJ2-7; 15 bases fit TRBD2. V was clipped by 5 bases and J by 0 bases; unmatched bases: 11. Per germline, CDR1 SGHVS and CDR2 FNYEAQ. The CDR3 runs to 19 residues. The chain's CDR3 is CASSIHGTSGRPSSYEQYF. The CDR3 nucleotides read TGTGCCAGCAGCATTCACGGGACTAGCGGGAGGCCGAGCTCCTACGAGCAGTACTTC.

The CDR3: CASSSGRTGNHEQFF. The CDR3 DNA sequence: TGTGCCAGCAGCTCGGGCCGGACAGGGAACCATGAGCAGTTCTTC. The chain employs TRBV7-2 and TRBJ2-1; TRBD1 matches at 8 bases. This CDR3 comprises 15 residues. J lost 8 bases, V lost 4 bases, and 10 bases had no gene match. Germline CDR1 is SGHTA and CDR2 is FQGNSA.

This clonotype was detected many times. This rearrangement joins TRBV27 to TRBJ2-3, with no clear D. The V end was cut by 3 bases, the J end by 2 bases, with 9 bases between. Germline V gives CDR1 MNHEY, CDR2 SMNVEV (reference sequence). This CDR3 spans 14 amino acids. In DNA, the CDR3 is TGTGCCAGCAGTTTGGGGTGGGTCACAGATACGCAGTATTTT. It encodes CASSLGWVTDTQYF.

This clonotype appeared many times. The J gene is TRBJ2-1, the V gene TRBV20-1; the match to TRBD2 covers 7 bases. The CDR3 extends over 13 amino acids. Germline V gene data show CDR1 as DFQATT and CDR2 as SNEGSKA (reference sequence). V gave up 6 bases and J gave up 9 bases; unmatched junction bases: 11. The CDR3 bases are TGCAGTGCGCCGGGACTACCGGGGCGTGAGCAGTTCTTC. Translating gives CSAPGLPGREQFF.

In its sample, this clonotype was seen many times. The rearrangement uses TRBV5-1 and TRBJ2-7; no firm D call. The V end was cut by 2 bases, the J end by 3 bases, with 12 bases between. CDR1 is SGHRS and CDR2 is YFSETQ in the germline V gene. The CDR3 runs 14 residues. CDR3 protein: CASSLGISSYEQYF. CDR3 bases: TGCGCCAGCAGCTTAGGAATATCTAGCTACGAGCAGTACTTC.

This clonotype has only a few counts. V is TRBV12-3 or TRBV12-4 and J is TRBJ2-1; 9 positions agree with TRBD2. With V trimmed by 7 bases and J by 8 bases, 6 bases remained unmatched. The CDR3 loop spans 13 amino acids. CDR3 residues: CASIPTSGYEQFF. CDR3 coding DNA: TGTGCCAGCATTCCGACTAGCGGCTATGAGCAGTTCTTC.

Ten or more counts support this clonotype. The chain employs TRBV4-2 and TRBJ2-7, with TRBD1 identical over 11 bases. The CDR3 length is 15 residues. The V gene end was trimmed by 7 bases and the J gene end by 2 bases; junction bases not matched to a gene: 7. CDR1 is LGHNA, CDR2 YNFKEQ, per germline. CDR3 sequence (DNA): TGTGCCAGCATGCCCCCGGGACAGGGGGCCTACGAGCAGTACTTC. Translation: CASMPPGQGAYEQYF.

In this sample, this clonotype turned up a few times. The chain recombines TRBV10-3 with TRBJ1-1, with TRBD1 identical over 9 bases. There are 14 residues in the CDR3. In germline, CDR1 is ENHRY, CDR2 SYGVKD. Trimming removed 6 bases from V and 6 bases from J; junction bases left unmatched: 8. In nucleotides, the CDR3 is TGTGCCATCAGAAAAGGACAGGGGCCTCCTGAAGCTTTCTTT. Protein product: CAIRKGQGPPEAFF.

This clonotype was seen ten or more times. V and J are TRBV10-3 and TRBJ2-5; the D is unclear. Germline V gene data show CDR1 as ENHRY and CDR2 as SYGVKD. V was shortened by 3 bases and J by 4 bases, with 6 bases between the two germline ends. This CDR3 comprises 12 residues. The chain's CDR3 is CAISDRLETQYF. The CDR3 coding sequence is TGTGCCATCAGTGACCGACTAGAGACCCAGTACTTC.

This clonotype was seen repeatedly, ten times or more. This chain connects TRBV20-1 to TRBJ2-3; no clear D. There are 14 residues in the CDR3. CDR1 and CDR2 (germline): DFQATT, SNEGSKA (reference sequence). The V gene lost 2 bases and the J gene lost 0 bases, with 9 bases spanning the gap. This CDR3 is CSARTVSSTDTQYF. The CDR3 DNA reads TGCAGTGCTAGAACGGTATCTAGCACAGATACGCAGTATTTT.

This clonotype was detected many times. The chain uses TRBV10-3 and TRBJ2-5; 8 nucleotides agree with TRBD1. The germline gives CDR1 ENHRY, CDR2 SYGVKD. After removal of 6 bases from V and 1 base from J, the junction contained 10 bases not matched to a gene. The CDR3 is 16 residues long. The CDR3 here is CAISDPGGTGQETQYF. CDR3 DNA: TGTGCCATCAGCGATCCAGGGGGGACAGGCCAAGAGACCCAGTACTTC.

CDR3 sequence reads: CAWVREANEQFF. DNA for the CDR3: TGTGCCTGGGTCCGGGAAGCGAATGAGCAGTTCTTC. V gene TRBV30 combines with J gene TRBJ2-1, with D perhaps matching TRBD2 (5 bases). CDR3 length: 12 amino acids. Germline V gives CDR1 GTSNPN, CDR2 SVGIG (reference sequence). V shed 5 bases and J shed 7 bases, with 12 bases lying between them. The full variable domain, in which reference TRBV30 and TRBJ2-1 provide the parts outside the CDR3, is SQTIHQWPATLVQPVGSPLSLECTVEGTSNPNLYWYRQAAGRGLQLLFYSVGIGQISSEVPQNLSASRPQDRQFILSSKKLLLSDSGFYLCAWVREANEQFFGPGTRLTVL.

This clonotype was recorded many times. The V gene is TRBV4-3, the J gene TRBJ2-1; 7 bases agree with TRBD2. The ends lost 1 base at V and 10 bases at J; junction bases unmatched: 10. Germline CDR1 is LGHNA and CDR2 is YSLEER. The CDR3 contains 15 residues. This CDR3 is CASSQVVLGGYEQFF. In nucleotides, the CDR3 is TGCGCCAGCAGCCAAGTAGTTTTGGGGGGGTACGAGCAGTTCTTC.

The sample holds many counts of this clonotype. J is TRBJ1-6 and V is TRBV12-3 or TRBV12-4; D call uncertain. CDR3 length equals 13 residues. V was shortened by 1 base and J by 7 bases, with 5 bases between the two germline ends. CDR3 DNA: TGTGCCAGCAGTTTAGGCGAAAATTCACCCCTCCACTTT. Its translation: CASSLGENSPLHF.

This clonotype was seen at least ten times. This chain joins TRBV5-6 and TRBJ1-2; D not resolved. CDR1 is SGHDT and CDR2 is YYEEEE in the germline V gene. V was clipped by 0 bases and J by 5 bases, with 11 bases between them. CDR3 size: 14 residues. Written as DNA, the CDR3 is TGTGCCAGCAGCTTGGAACCTTCTCGGTATGGCTACACCTTC. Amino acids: CASSLEPSRYGYTF.

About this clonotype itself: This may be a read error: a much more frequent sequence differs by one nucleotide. The CDR3 spells CASTISRTGELFF. For the CDR3, the DNA is TGTGCCAGCACTATATCAAGAACCGGGGAGCTGTTTTTT. The chain links TRBV12-3 or TRBV12-4 to TRBJ2-2, with D unclear. V was cut by 7 bases and J by 5 bases, with 11 bases left in between. The CDR3 consists of 13 residues.

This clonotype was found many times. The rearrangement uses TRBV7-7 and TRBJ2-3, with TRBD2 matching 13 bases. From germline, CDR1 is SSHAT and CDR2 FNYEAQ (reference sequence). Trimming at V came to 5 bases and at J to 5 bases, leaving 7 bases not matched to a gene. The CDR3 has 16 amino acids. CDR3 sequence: CASSLLAGGQGDTQYF. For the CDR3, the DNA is TGTGCCAGCAGCCTACTAGCGGGAGGGCAGGGAGATACGCAGTATTTT.

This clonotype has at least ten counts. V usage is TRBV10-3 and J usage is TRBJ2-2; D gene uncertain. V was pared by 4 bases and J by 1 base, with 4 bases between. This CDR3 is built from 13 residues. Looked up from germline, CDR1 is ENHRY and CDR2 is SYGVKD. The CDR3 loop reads CAISVKNTGELFF. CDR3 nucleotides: TGTGCCATCAGTGTTAAGAACACCGGGGAGCTGTTTTTT.

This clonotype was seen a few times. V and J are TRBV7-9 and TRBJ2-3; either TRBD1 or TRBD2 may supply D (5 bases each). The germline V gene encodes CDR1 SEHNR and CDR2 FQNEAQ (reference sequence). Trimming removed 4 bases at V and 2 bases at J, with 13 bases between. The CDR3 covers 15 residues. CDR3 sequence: CASSSAEGFTDTQYF. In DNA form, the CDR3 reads TGTGCCAGCAGCTCCGCTGAGGGGTTCACAGATACGCAGTATTTT.

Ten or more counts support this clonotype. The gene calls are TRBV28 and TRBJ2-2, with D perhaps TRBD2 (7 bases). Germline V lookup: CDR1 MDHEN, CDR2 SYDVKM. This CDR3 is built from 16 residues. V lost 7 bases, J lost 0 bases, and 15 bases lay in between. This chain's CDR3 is CASKRGGGPNTGELFF. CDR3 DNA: TGTGCCAGCAAAAGGGGGGGAGGCCCGAACACCGGGGAGCTGTTTTTT.

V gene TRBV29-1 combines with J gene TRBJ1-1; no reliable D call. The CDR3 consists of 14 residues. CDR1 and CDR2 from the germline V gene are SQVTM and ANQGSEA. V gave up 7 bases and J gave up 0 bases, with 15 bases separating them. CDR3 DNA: TGCAGCGCCTTACCCACAGCGATGAACACTGAAGCTTTCTTT. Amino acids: CSALPTAMNTEAFF.

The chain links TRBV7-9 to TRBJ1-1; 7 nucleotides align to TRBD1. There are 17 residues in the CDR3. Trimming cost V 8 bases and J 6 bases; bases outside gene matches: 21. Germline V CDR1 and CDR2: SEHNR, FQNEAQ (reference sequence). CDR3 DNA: TGTGCCAGCGTCCGGAAGACAGGGCCCGGGGAATTCGCTGAAGCTTTCTTT. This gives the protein CASVRKTGPGEFAEAFF.